The 30 T cell receptor beta chains presented below share a single source sample, sequenced in a study of blood T cells in healthy people across ages. A sample-barcoded 5' primer and a J-beta primer mix were used in a second PCR of roughly 6 to 11 cycles. TCRdb fed the 5' RACE reads into MiXCR, producing one record per CDR3 protein. Of about 640,000 distinct CDR3 sequences listed, around 54% are singletons. Sequencing was carried out using blood. These TCRs come from a man in his 60s in good health.

J is TRBJ1-2 and V is TRBV25-1; TRBD1 agrees at 8 bases. The CDR3 is 16 amino acids. Germline V gives CDR1 MGHDK, CDR2 SYGVNS. J lost 0 bases, V lost 2 bases, and 5 bases had no gene match. CDR3 DNA sequence: TGTGCCAGCAGTGAAGTTGGACAGGGCCCTAACTATGGCTACACCTTC. The encoded protein is CASSEVGQGPNYGYTF.

The chain joins TRBV20-1 to TRBJ2-5; 7 bases agree with TRBD1. CDR3 length: 13 amino acids. V dropped 3 bases and J dropped 5; count of bases not matched to a gene: 6. Germline CDR1 reads DFQATT; CDR2 reads SNEGSKA (reference sequence). CDR3 sequence (DNA): TGCAGTGCTAGCGACAGGGTCGGGGAGACCCAGTACTTC. Its translation is CSASDRVGETQYF.

In this sample, this clonotype turned up a few times. The chain links TRBV10-3 to TRBJ2-1; D is perhaps TRBD1 or TRBD2 (8 bases each). V lost 11 bases to trimming and J lost 7 bases, with 24 bases between them. This CDR3 region has 15 residues. From germline, CDR1 is ENHRY and CDR2 SYGVKD. DNA for the CDR3: TGTGCCTGCCAGGACAGGGCTCGGGGGGGGAATGAGCAGTTCTTC. It yields the protein CACQDRARGGNEQFF.

The rearrangement links TRBV5-1 to TRBJ2-3; maybe TRBD2 (6 bases). Germline values: CDR1 SGHRS, CDR2 YFSETQ. V was trimmed by 4 bases and J by 3 bases, leaving 9 bases between them. The CDR3 runs 13 residues. The CDR3 sequence: CASSSLATDTQYF. The CDR3 DNA sequence: TGCGCCAGCAGCAGCCTAGCGACAGATACGCAGTATTTT. Full variable domain (remainder filled in from reference TRBV5-1 and TRBJ2-3): KAGVTQTPRYLIKTRGQQVTLSCSPISGHRSVSWYQQTPGQGLQFLFEYFSETQRNKGNFPGRFSGRQFSNSRSEMNVSTLELGDSALYLCASSSLATDTQYFGPGTRLTVL.

This rearrangement joins TRBV6-5 to TRBJ2-5; TRBD1 aligns across 7 bases. The germline CDR1 and CDR2 sequences are MNHEY and SVGAGI. V dropped 6 bases and J dropped 5; count of bases not matched to a gene: 12. The CDR3 is 15 amino acids. The CDR3 bases are TGTGCCAGCAGAATGACAGGGAAGGGTTGGGAGACCCAGTACTTC. It translates to CASRMTGKGWETQYF.

This clonotype came up once. This chain uses TRBV29-1 with TRBJ2-5, with 11 bases identical to TRBD2. CDR3 size: 14 residues. After removal of 7 bases from V and 4 bases from J, the junction contained 8 bases not matched to a gene. Germline lookup yields CDR1 SQVTM and CDR2 ANQGSEA. Here the CDR3 reads CSGVAGGPGETQYF. The CDR3 region has the DNA TGCAGCGGAGTAGCGGGGGGGCCAGGAGAGACCCAGTACTTC.

This clonotype has only a few counts. The chain carries TRBV11-2 and TRBJ2-7, with 7 nucleotides matching TRBD1. The V and J ends lost 7 bases and 3 bases, in that order; junction bases with no gene match: 9. The CDR3 covers 14 residues. CDR1 SGHAT and CDR2 FQNNGV come from the germline V gene. The CDR3 bases are TGTGCCAGCACCCGTGACAGGGTTGTCTACGAGCAGTACTTC. This codes for CASTRDRVVYEQYF. Supplemented by reference TRBV11-2 and TRBJ2-7, the full variable domain reads EAGVAQSPRYKIIEKRQSVAFWCNPISGHATLYWYQQILGQGPKLLIQFQNNGVVDDSQLPKDRFSAERLKGVDSTLKIQPAKLEDSAVYLCASTRDRVVYEQYFGPGTRLTVT.

The chain has TRBV28 and TRBJ1-5; weak D call: TRBD1 (5 bases). The V and J ends lost 6 bases and 3 bases respectively, with 15 bases between them. The length of the CDR3 is 15 residues. Germline-derived CDR1 and CDR2 are MDHEN and SYDVKM. CDR3 in amino acids: CASRKAGPSNQPQHF. The CDR3 coding sequence is TGTGCCAGCAGAAAGGCGGGGCCTTCCAATCAGCCCCAGCATTTT.

The gene calls are TRBV12-3 or TRBV12-4 and TRBJ1-1, with D uncertain. CDR3 size: 11 residues. The V gene lost 7 bases and the J gene lost 6 bases, with 9 bases spanning the gap. Here the CDR3 DNA reads TGTGCCAGCACCCCGCGGTCTGAAGCTTTCTTT. It specifies CASTPRSEAFF.

This sequence joins TRBV2 and TRBJ1-2; weak D call: TRBD1 (5 bases). V lost 6 bases to trimming and J lost 8 bases, with 19 bases between them. The CDR3 totals 14 residues. Per germline, CDR1 SNHLY and CDR2 FYNNEI. The CDR3 region is CASRYTQGNGGYTF. In nucleotides, the CDR3 is TGTGCCAGCAGATACACTCAGGGAAATGGCGGCTACACCTTC.

The chain carries TRBV5-4 and TRBJ2-3; 7 bases match TRBD2. Germline CDR1 is SGHNT and CDR2 is YYREEE (reference sequence). The CDR3 has 17 amino acids. V lost 0 bases to trimming and J lost 2 bases; unmatched junction nucleotides: 9. Written as DNA, the CDR3 is TGTGCCAGCAGCTTGGCCTTAGGGGACTACTACACAGATACGCAGTATTTT. Translating it yields CASSLALGDYYTDTQYF.

This chain connects TRBV5-1 to TRBJ2-3; the D gene is possibly TRBD1 (6 bases). The germline V and J ends were trimmed by 3 bases and 3 bases, with 11 bases remaining between them. Germline V gene lookup returns CDR1 SGHRS and CDR2 YFSETQ. This CDR3 spans 14 amino acids. The CDR3 DNA follows: TGCGCCAGCAGCTCCCTCGACAGGACAGATACGCAGTATTTT. Encoded protein: CASSSLDRTDTQYF.

J is TRBJ1-2 and V is TRBV9, with 7 bases fitting TRBD1. V gave up 0 bases and J gave up 9 bases; unmatched junction bases: 8. Germline V gene lookup returns CDR1 SGDLS and CDR2 YYNGEE. The CDR3 sequence is 14 residues long. The DNA for the CDR3 is TGTGCCAGCAGCGTAGTAGAGACAGGGTCTCGCTACACCTTC. Residues: CASSVVETGSRYTF.

This chain uses TRBV9 with TRBJ2-7; 8 positions match TRBD1. The CDR3 length is 14 residues. J gave up 5 bases and V 0 bases, and 4 bases lay outside the gene matches. The germline gives CDR1 SGDLS, CDR2 YYNGEE. The CDR3 sequence is CASSVDYRGDEQYF. CDR3 nucleotide sequence: TGTGCCAGCAGCGTAGATTACAGGGGGGACGAGCAGTACTTC.

For this clonotype: The junction shows a germline mismatch at one end, possibly a read error. V gene TRBV4-1 combines with J gene TRBJ1-2; TRBD1 might be the D (5 bases). CDR3 length: 15 amino acids. Germline V lookup: CDR1 MGHRA, CDR2 YSYEKL. In nucleotides, the CDR3 is TGCGCCAGCAGCCAAGTTGGGGACCTGCCCTATAGCTACACCTTC. Protein: CASSQVGDLPYSYTF.

The rearrangement links TRBV10-3 to TRBJ2-3, with 9 bases matching TRBD2. In germline, CDR1 is ENHRY, CDR2 SYGVKD. V gave up 11 bases and J gave up 2 bases; unmatched junction bases: 8. This CDR3 spans 14 amino acids. CDR3: CAVRAGGLTDTQYF. The CDR3 DNA follows: TGTGCCGTTAGAGCGGGGGGACTCACAGATACGCAGTATTTT.

The CDR3 DNA reads as TGTGCCAGCAGCGTATTGCAGGGTGTGAACACTGAAGCTTTCTTT. Protein: CASSVLQGVNTEAFF. The V call is TRBV9, the J call TRBJ1-1; D is possibly TRBD1 (5 bases). Germline values: CDR1 SGDLS, CDR2 YYNGEE. The CDR3 covers 15 residues. Between the trimmed V and J ends, which lost 1 base and 0 bases, there was a span of 10 bases. Together with reference TRBV9 and TRBJ1-1, the CDR3 gives the full variable domain: DSGVTQTPKHLITATGQRVTLRCSPRSGDLSVYWYQQSLDQGLQFLIQYYNGEERAKGNILERFSAQQFPDLHSELNLSSLELGDSALYFCASSVLQGVNTEAFFGQGTRLTVV.

The sample holds one count of this clonotype. The rearrangement links TRBV5-1 to TRBJ2-3, with D maybe TRBD1 (6 bases). This CDR3 has 14 residues. The germline gives CDR1 SGHRS, CDR2 YFSETQ. Trimming pared 4 bases from V and 6 bases from J, leaving 15 bases between. The CDR3: CASSPDRFPDTQYF. In DNA form, the CDR3 reads TGCGCCAGCAGCCCCGACAGGTTTCCGGATACGCAGTATTTT.

The J gene is TRBJ1-2, the V gene TRBV7-9; TRBD1 matches at 7 bases. The V and J ends lost 4 bases and 4 bases, in that order; junction bases with no gene match: 9. The CDR3 has 15 amino acids. The germline V gene encodes CDR1 SEHNR and CDR2 FQNEAQ (reference sequence). The CDR3 nucleotides are TGTGCCAGCAGCTCCCAATCGACAGGGACCTATGGCTACACCTTC. Translating it yields CASSSQSTGTYGYTF.

J is TRBJ1-5 and V is TRBV18; a possible D gene is TRBD1 (5 bases). The CDR3 is made up of 15 amino acids. Germline V gene data show CDR1 as KGHSH and CDR2 as LQKENI. V gave up 2 bases and J gave up 4 bases, with 12 bases separating them. This chain's CDR3 is CASSPGGGWNQPQHF. DNA for the CDR3: TGTGCCAGCTCACCAGGGGGGGGTTGGAATCAGCCCCAGCATTTT. Full variable domain (outside the CDR3, taken from reference TRBV18 and TRBJ1-5): NAGVMQNPRHLVRRRGQEARLRCSPMKGHSHVYWYRQLPEEGLKFMVYLQKENIIDESGMPKERFSAEFPKEGPSILRIQQVVRGDSAAYFCASSPGGGWNQPQHFGDGTRLSIL.

The V gene is TRBV20-1, the J gene TRBJ2-5; unclear D gene. Germline V gene sequence: CDR1 DFQATT, CDR2 SNEGSKA (reference sequence). V shed 5 bases and J shed 0 bases, with 10 bases lying between them. This CDR3 has 13 amino acids. For the CDR3, the DNA is TGCAGTGCTGAGATTCAAAACCAAGAGACCCAGTACTTC. Protein sequence: CSAEIQNQETQYF.

The chain uses TRBV2 and TRBJ2-3, with 8 bases lining up with TRBD1. CDR3 length: 14 residues. Germline V gene lookup returns CDR1 SNHLY and CDR2 FYNNEI. After removal of 3 bases from V and 7 bases from J, the junction contained 6 bases not matched to a gene. The CDR3 reads CASSDPAGGNTQYF. The CDR3 coding sequence is TGTGCCAGCAGTGATCCGGCAGGGGGCAATACGCAGTATTTT.

The rearrangement joins TRBV20-1 to TRBJ1-1; 8 positions agree with TRBD1. This CDR3 region has 15 residues. Germline loops: CDR1 DFQATT, CDR2 SNEGSKA (reference sequence). Losses at the gene ends were 1 base for V and 4 bases for J; bases not matched to a gene: 8. The DNA for the CDR3 is TGCAGTGCTAGAGTAGGGCGGACAGGGCCCACTGAAGCTTTCTTT. Its translation is CSARVGRTGPTEAFF.

The chain combines TRBV4-1 with TRBJ2-1; the match to TRBD2 covers 10 bases. Germline loops: CDR1 MGHRA, CDR2 YSYEKL. J gave up 7 bases and V 4 bases, and 13 bases lay outside the gene matches. The CDR3 consists of 17 residues. The CDR3 nucleotides read TGCGCCAGCAGCCGGGGTGGACTAGCGGCCGTTGGGAATGAGCAGTTCTTC. This gives the protein CASSRGGLAAVGNEQFF.

This clonotype showed up many times. The junction and the germline gene differ at one end; a read error may be behind it. This chain joins TRBV4-2 and TRBJ2-6, with 7 bases aligning to TRBD1. The CDR3 extends over 15 amino acids. Germline V CDR1 and CDR2: LGHNA, YNFKEQ. The CDR3 nucleotides are TGCGCCAGCAGCCAGGGGGACTCTGGGGCCAACGTCCTGACTTTC. Protein sequence: CASSQGDSGANVLTF.

With regard to this clonotype: A read error may account for a junction end that differs from germline. V and J are TRBV24-1 and TRBJ2-5, with TRBD2 matching over 9 bases. The V gene's germline CDR1 is KGHDR and CDR2 SFDVKD. This CDR3 is 15 amino acids long. The CDR3 loop is CATGDSGGLQETQYF. The CDR3 DNA sequence: TGTGCCACCGGTGATAGCGGGGGACTCCAAGAGACCCAGTACTTC.

This clonotype appeared a single time. The chain carries TRBV2 and TRBJ1-5; D ambiguous. Trimming removed 3 bases from V and 7 bases from J, with 13 bases in between. This CDR3 has 14 amino acids. Germline assignment: CDR1 SNHLY and CDR2 FYNNEI. CDR3 loop: CASSDRTTRQPQHF. The CDR3 coding sequence is TGTGCCAGCAGTGACCGCACGACCAGACAGCCCCAGCATTTT.

The J gene is TRBJ2-5, the V gene TRBV9, with D maybe TRBD2 (6 bases). The J call may be mistaken, given a closer DNA end match to TRBJ2-7. Per germline, CDR1 SGDLS and CDR2 YYNGEE. This CDR3 contains 13 residues. In DNA, the CDR3 is TGTGCCAGCAGTCCGGGGACTGCCGGCGAGCAGTACTTC. Translated, it gives CASSPGTAGEQYF.

This clonotype was recorded many times. The chain links TRBV7-9 to TRBJ1-4; D gene uncertain. With 6 bases removed from V and 3 bases from J, the gap between germline ends came to 8 bases. Germline CDR1 SEHNR, CDR2 FQNEAQ (reference sequence). The CDR3 covers 13 residues. The CDR3, as DNA: TGTGCCAGCAGTGGAACTGCTAATGAAAAACTGTTTTTT. Its protein product is CASSGTANEKLFF.

In this sample, this clonotype turned up a few times. The genes are TRBV2 and TRBJ1-5; D is unclear. The V gene lost 8 bases and the J gene lost 4 bases, with 15 bases spanning the gap. The CDR3 contains 14 residues. CDR1 and CDR2 (germline): SNHLY, FYNNEI. In nucleotides, the CDR3 is TGTGCCAGCTCCAGTCAACTACCAAATCAGCCCCAGCATTTT. Translating it yields CASSSQLPNQPQHF.